The rows below give T cell receptor beta chains drawn from one sample of a study of blood T cell repertoires in COVID-19. Produced via immunoSEQ multiplex PCR; TCRdb's table is partial and in-frame only. The sample has about 360,000 clones; approximately 86% are singletons. The specimen was peripheral blood. The source of these receptors is an older woman with COVID-19, enrolled during active disease. The CDR3 runs from the conserved cysteine through the conserved F or W. D genes are given only for firm matches. Clone sizes are given selectively: once, few, many, or a class where the clone is expanded.

CDR3	DNA	V	J	D	size
CASNPRGPQETQYF	TGTGCCAGCAACCCGAGAGGCCCCCAAGAGACCCAGTACTTC	TRBV6-5	TRBJ2-5	NA	NA
CASSLEGGSPIYEQYF	TGTGCCAGCAGCTTAGAGGGTGGGAGCCCCATCTACGAGCAGTACTTC	TRBV7-2	TRBJ2-7	NA	once
CAISGTGTETQYF	TGTGCCATCAGTGGGACAGGGACAGAGACCCAGTACTTC	TRBV10-3	TRBJ2-5	TRBD1	NA
CASSEKTGTRVYEQYF	TGTGCCAGCAGTGAAAAAACCGGGACTAGGGTTTACGAGCAGTACTTC	TRBV6-1	TRBJ2-7	TRBD2	NA
CASRAGTVQTETQYF	TGTGCCAGCAGGGCGGGGACAGTACAGACGGAGACCCAGTACTTC	TRBV2	TRBJ2-5	NA	NA
CASSFNLNTEAFF	TGTGCCAGCAGCTTTAATCTGAACACTGAAGCTTTCTTT	TRBV5-8	TRBJ1-1	NA	NA
CATSEQGHGYTF	TGTGCCACCAGTGAACAGGGCCATGGCTACACCTTC	TRBV24-1	TRBJ1-2	NA	once
CASSQVPGQGTYEQYF	TGTGCCAGCAGCCAAGTGCCGGGACAGGGTACCTACGAGCAGTACTTC	TRBV14	TRBJ2-7	TRBD1	NA
CASSVAQDFYNEQFF	TGTGCCAGCAGCGTAGCTCAGGACTTTTACAATGAGCAGTTCTTC	TRBV9	TRBJ2-1	NA	NA
CASSLASGLAGQETQYF	TGTGCCAGCAGCTTGGCCTCGGGTCTAGCGGGGCAAGAGACCCAGTACTTC	TRBV5-6	TRBJ2-5	TRBD2	NA
CASSLPGASTYGYTF	TGTGCCAGCAGCTTGCCAGGGGCCTCGACCTATGGCTACACCTTC	TRBV5-4	TRBJ1-2	NA	NA
CASSQDRARSYEQYF	TGTGCCAGCAGCCAAGATAGAGCGCGCTCCTACGAGCAGTACTTC	TRBV3-1/TRBV3-2	TRBJ2-7	NA	NA
CASSKGTGTINTEAFF	TGCGCCAGCAGCAAAGGGACAGGGACAATAAACACTGAAGCTTTCTTT	TRBV5-1	TRBJ1-1	TRBD1	NA
CASSQGQPGPQHF	TGTGCCAGCAGCCAAGGACAGCCTGGGCCCCAGCATTTT	TRBV3-1/TRBV3-2	TRBJ1-5	NA	once
CASSQQGLGDEKLFF	TGTGCCAGCAGTCAACAGGGCTTGGGGGATGAAAAACTGTTTTTT	TRBV6-1	TRBJ1-4	NA	NA
CASSPPDRLTEAFF	TGTGCCAGCAGCCCCCCGGACAGACTAACTGAAGCTTTCTTT	TRBV27	TRBJ1-1	NA	once
CASSADRVGEKLFF	TGTGCCAGCAGCGCCGACAGGGTTGGTGAAAAACTGTTTTTT	TRBV9	TRBJ1-4	TRBD1	NA